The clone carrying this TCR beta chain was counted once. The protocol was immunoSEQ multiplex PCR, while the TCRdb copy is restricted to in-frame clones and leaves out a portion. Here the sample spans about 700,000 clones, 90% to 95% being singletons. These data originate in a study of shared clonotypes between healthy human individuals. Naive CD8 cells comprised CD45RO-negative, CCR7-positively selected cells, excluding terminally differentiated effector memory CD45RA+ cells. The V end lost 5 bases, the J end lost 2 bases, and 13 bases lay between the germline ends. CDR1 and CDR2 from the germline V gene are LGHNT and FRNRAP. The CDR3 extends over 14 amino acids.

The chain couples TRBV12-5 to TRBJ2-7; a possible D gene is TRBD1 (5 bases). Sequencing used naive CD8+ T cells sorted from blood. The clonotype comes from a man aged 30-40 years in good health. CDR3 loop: CASGQSTDTYEQYF. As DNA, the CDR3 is TGTGCTAGTGGTCAATCGACAGATACCTACGAGCAGTACTTC.